This T cell receptor (beta chain) was found in a study of blood T cells in healthy people across ages. Study-wide points: Donors of long life had a larger count of naive CD4+ cells and greater diversity than aged donors. Naive T cell percentage showed a strong correlation with TCR beta diversity.

The CDR3 extends over 15 amino acids. Germline trimming cut 6 bases from V and 1 base from J; bases unmatched to any gene: 6. The germline CDR1 and CDR2 sequences are MNHEY and SVGEGT. Through a sample-barcoded 5' primer and a J-beta primer mix, a second PCR was run for roughly 7 to 12 cycles. Every cDNA molecule bore a tag from a template-switch adaptor containing 12 random nucleotides. TCRdb re-derived calls from the 5' RACE reads in MiXCR, one entry per CDR3 protein. The sample shows about 1 million distinct CDR3 sequences, around 27% of them seen only once. This clonotype was found a few times. Its matching antigen is unknown. This sample also appeared in a second study, on T cells of mothers and their children. Per that paper: Using roughly 1.4 ug per 15 ul, all extracted RNA underwent cDNA synthesis.

V and J are TRBV6-2 or TRBV6-3 and TRBJ2-1; 7 nucleotides align to TRBD2. Material for sequencing was blood. The clonotype originates from a girl aged 2 to 9 in good health. The CDR3 nucleotides read TGTGCCAGCAGGAAAGGGACTACATCCTACAATGAGCAGTTCTTC. The encoded protein is CASRKGTTSYNEQFF.